Listed here are 10 T cell receptor beta chains from one sample, sequenced in a study of T cell responses to AZD1222 COVID-19 vaccine. Here immunoSEQ multiplex PCR was the method, and the copy in TCRdb shows in-frame clones only, minus some. The profile covers 110,000 to 150,000 clones, with approximately 90% appearing a single time and 2.5% to 3.5% taken by the ten largest. This sample comprised peripheral blood, obtained 28 days after the second AZD1222 dose. These receptors all stem from an adult who received the AZD1222 COVID-19 vaccine.

V gene TRBV6-5 combines with J gene TRBJ2-2, with 8 bases matching TRBD1. The germline CDR1 and CDR2 sequences are MNHEY and SVGAGI. The V gene end was trimmed by 10 bases and the J gene end by 7 bases; junction bases not matched to a gene: 11. The CDR3 contains 14 residues. CDR3 sequence: CATSLGQGIGELFF. The CDR3 nucleotides read TGTGCCACCTCTTTAGGACAGGGAATCGGGGAGCTGTTTTTT.

The rearrangement links TRBV10-3 to TRBJ1-1; D remains unclear. V lost 0 bases, J lost 3 bases, and 11 bases lay in between. The CDR3 contains 15 residues. The V gene's germline CDR1 is ENHRY and CDR2 SYGVKD. Here the CDR3 reads CAISESLAPDTEAFF. CDR3 DNA: TGTGCCATCAGTGAGTCCCTGGCACCCGACACTGAAGCTTTCTTT.

V is TRBV5-8 and J is TRBJ1-1; D remains ambiguous. The CDR3 extends over 14 amino acids. Germline CDR1 and CDR2: SGHTS and YDEGEE. Trimming stripped 4 bases from V and 0 bases from J, with 10 bases between. In DNA, the CDR3 is TGTGCCAGCAGCAACTCTGGCTTGAACACTGAAGCTTTCTTT. It specifies CASSNSGLNTEAFF.

This clone was detected once. This rearrangement joins TRBV5-5 to TRBJ1-2; no clear D gene. V was trimmed by 2 bases and J by 4 bases, leaving 6 bases between them. Germline-derived CDR1 and CDR2 are SGHKS and YYEKEE (reference sequence). The CDR3 loop spans 12 amino acids. The CDR3 DNA is TGTGCCAGCAGCTTCGGCTTCTATGGCTACACCTTC. Residues: CASSFGFYGYTF.

The chain has TRBV11-2 and TRBJ1-5; 7 bases are shared with TRBD1. The V gene's germline CDR1 is SGHAT and CDR2 FQNNGV. The length of the CDR3 is 13 residues. V gave up 1 base and J gave up 11 bases; unmatched junction bases: 5. CDR3 bases: TGTGCCAGCAGCTTAGGACGGGACAGATCCCAGCATTTT. This encodes CASSLGRDRSQHF.

The V and J genes are TRBV18 and TRBJ2-7; weak D call: TRBD2 (5 bases). The germline CDR1 and CDR2 sequences are KGHSH and LQKENI. The CDR3 contains 14 residues. Trimming pared 0 bases from V and 0 bases from J, leaving 6 bases between. For the CDR3, the DNA is TGTGCCAGCTCACCACCGGGGAGCTCCTACGAGCAGTACTTC. This encodes CASSPPGSSYEQYF.

The chain combines TRBV2 with TRBJ1-4; D might be TRBD1 (5 bases). The V gene lost 7 bases and the J gene lost 0 bases, with 9 bases spanning the gap. In germline, CDR1 is SNHLY, CDR2 FYNNEI. The CDR3 contains 14 residues. The CDR3 DNA reads TGTGCCAGCAAGCAGGGATCAACTAATGAAAAACTGTTTTTT. Translating it yields CASKQGSTNEKLFF.

The J gene is TRBJ2-3, the V gene TRBV19; 10 nucleotides align to TRBD1. J gave up 4 bases and V 10 bases, and 14 bases lay outside the gene matches. Germline lookup yields CDR1 LNHDA and CDR2 SQIVND (reference sequence). The CDR3 has 16 residues. CDR3: CATHNRGTGVADTQYF. The CDR3 DNA is TGTGCCACCCATAATCGGGGGACAGGGGTGGCAGATACGCAGTATTTT.

This chain links TRBV6-4 with TRBJ2-1, with TRBD2 matching over 11 bases. The germline V gene encodes CDR1 MRHNA and CDR2 SNTAGT. The CDR3 covers 16 residues. The junction had 8 bases not matched to a gene; V was cut back by 6 bases and J by 4 bases. CDR3 sequence: CASSQELAGVYNEQFF. In DNA, the CDR3 is TGTGCCAGCAGCCAAGAACTAGCGGGAGTATACAATGAGCAGTTCTTC.

This clone was found a few times. The J gene is TRBJ1-1, the V gene TRBV5-1; 9 positions agree with TRBD1. Germline CDR1 SGHRS, CDR2 YFSETQ. Trimming removed 1 base from V and 7 bases from J; junction bases left unmatched: 5. The CDR3 contains 14 residues. The CDR3 is CASSLTGGGREAFF. As DNA, the CDR3 is TGCGCCAGCAGCTTGACAGGGGGCGGCCGTGAAGCTTTCTTT.